The entry below gives a single T cell receptor beta chain sequence along with its context. Its antigen is unknown. The data derive from a study of circulating tumor DNA in untreated peripheral T-cell lymphoma. Findings and limits, study-wide: In over 60% of patients, tumor-specific clonotypes were identified.

The CDR3 sequence is 12 residues long. Trimming removed 5 bases from V and 4 bases from J, with 8 bases in between. Germline CDR1 is KGHSH and CDR2 is LQKENI. Profiling relied on immunoSEQ multiplex PCR, and the TCRdb table lists in-frame clones only, not all of them. The sample includes 2,600 or so clones, around 80% of them seen just once. This tumor tissue came from a pretreatment baseline collection. The chain carries TRBV18 and TRBJ1-2; D is ambiguous. The sequencing sample was made of tumor tissue. The clonotype was recovered from a human donor with peripheral T-cell lymphoma. The CDR3 loop is CASSGRGYGYTF. In DNA form, the CDR3 reads TGTGCCAGCTCAGGTCGAGGCTATGGCTACACCTTC.